Below are 24 T cell receptor beta chains sequenced from a single sample in a study of shared clonotypes between healthy human individuals (TCRdb year 2020). Receptor amplification or capture employed the immunoSEQ multiplex PCR assay. TCRdb limited this immuneACCESS table to in-frame rearrangements with V and J called. A share of clones is missing; checked studies link under half to unresolved V genes, and the rest is unexplained. The sample table holds more than 1,200,000 clones, of which approximately 98.5% were seen once. About 0.35% of the sample rests with the top ten. The specimen was naive CD4+ T cells sorted from blood. Per the publication, the cell subset or site label means: CD45RA+ positively selected. Source of these receptors: a man aged 25 to 40 in good health.

The CDR3 DNA follows: TGCGCCAGCAGCTTGGTACGTGGGAAGACAGATACGCAGTATTTT. Translated: CASSLVRGKTDTQYF. The rearrangement links TRBV5-1 to TRBJ2-3; D is unclear. CDR1 SGHRS and CDR2 YFSETQ come from the germline V gene. V dropped 0 bases and J dropped 3 bases, with 11 bases sitting between them. The CDR3 spans 15 residues.

This chain links TRBV29-1 with TRBJ2-7; 10 bases match TRBD1. The CDR3 loop spans 13 amino acids. Looked up from germline, CDR1 is SQVTM and CDR2 is ANQGSEA. V lost 6 bases, J lost 2 bases, and 4 bases stayed unmatched. CDR3 region: CSVRTGGTYEQYF. CDR3 coding DNA: TGCAGCGTCCGGACAGGGGGGACCTACGAGCAGTACTTC.

The V call is TRBV14, the J call TRBJ1-4; D ambiguous. The CDR3 length is 15 residues. The germline CDR1 and CDR2 sequences are SGHDN and FVKESK. Trimming stripped 5 bases from V and 5 bases from J, with 15 bases between. The CDR3 region is CASSMQRQTNEKLFF. CDR3 DNA sequence: TGTGCCAGCAGCATGCAGCGGCAGACAAATGAAAAACTGTTTTTT. The variable domain in full, with the rest retrieved from reference TRBV14 and TRBJ1-4, is EAGVTQFPSHSVIEKGQTVTLRCDPISGHDNLYWYRRVMGKEIKFLLHFVKESKQDESGMPNNRFLAERTGGTYSTLKVQPAELEDSGVYFCASSMQRQTNEKLFFGSGTQLSVL.

CDR3 protein: CASSPLPLAGAGEQYF. CDR3 sequence (DNA): TGTGCCAGCTCACCACTTCCACTAGCGGGAGCAGGTGAGCAGTACTTC. The chain is built from TRBV18 and TRBJ2-7; 11 nucleotides agree with TRBD2. The CDR3 has 16 residues. CDR1 is KGHSH, CDR2 LQKENI, per germline. Trimming cost V 1 base and J 7 bases; bases outside gene matches: 9.

The rearrangement links TRBV11-3 to TRBJ2-1; D tentatively reads TRBD1 or TRBD2 (5 bases each). Trimming shortened V by 5 bases and J by 0 bases, and 17 bases separated the two germline ends. The germline V gene encodes CDR1 SGHNT and CDR2 YENEEA. The CDR3 extends over 17 amino acids. In DNA form, the CDR3 reads TGTGCCAGCAGCCCCTACCGCGCAGGGAGCTCCTACAATGAGCAGTTCTTC. It yields the protein CASSPYRAGSSYNEQFF.

The chain couples TRBV27 to TRBJ2-1; 14 nucleotides agree with TRBD2. The CDR3 spans 17 residues. Unmatched junction bases numbered 8, after V lost 3 bases and J lost 7 bases. Germline-derived CDR1 and CDR2 are MNHEY and SMNVEV (reference sequence). The CDR3 reads CASSLGRTSGRTNEQFF. CDR3 DNA: TGTGCCAGCAGTTTGGGACGGACTAGCGGGAGGACAAATGAGCAGTTCTTC.

The chain combines TRBV7-9 with TRBJ1-1; D is undetermined. Germline CDR1 is SEHNR and CDR2 is FQNEAQ (reference sequence). CDR3 size: 14 residues. V was cut by 4 bases and J by 6 bases, with 15 bases left in between. The CDR3 DNA sequence: TGTGCCAGCAGCTCCCTCGGGAGGGTAGCTGAAGCTTTCTTT. The encoded protein is CASSSLGRVAEAFF.

The CDR3 DNA is TGTGCCAGCAGCTGGGGGGGACTAGCGGACTCCTACAATGAGCAGTTCTTC. It encodes CASSWGGLADSYNEQFF. The rearrangement links TRBV7-9 to TRBJ2-1; 11 bases agree with TRBD2. The CDR3 loop spans 17 amino acids. With 4 bases clipped from V and 0 bases from J, the junction kept 5 bases outside the gene matches. CDR1 SEHNR and CDR2 FQNEAQ come from the germline V gene (reference sequence). Complete variable domain (other parts from reference TRBV7-9 and TRBJ2-1): DTGVSQNPRHKITKRGQNVTFRCDPISEHNRLYWYRQTLGQGPEFLTYFQNEAQLEKSRLLSDRFSAERPKGSFSTLEIQRTEQGDSAMYLCASSWGGLADSYNEQFFGPGTRLTVL.

The chain joins TRBV4-1 to TRBJ2-7, with 8 bases matching TRBD1. The CDR3 spans 15 residues. V lost 2 bases, J lost 3 bases, and 6 bases stayed unmatched. Germline CDR1 is MGHRA and CDR2 is YSYEKL. The CDR3 sequence: CASSQSIDRGYEQYF. The CDR3 DNA reads as TGCGCCAGCAGCCAATCAATTGACAGGGGCTACGAGCAGTACTTC.

The chain is built from TRBV28 and TRBJ2-7; D is perhaps TRBD1 (6 bases). The CDR3 runs to 13 residues. The ends were cut back, 3 bases at V and 6 bases at J, with 12 bases in the middle. In germline, CDR1 is MDHEN, CDR2 SYDVKM. CDR3 region: CASSLGQGFEQYF. In nucleotides, the CDR3 is TGTGCCAGCAGTTTGGGGCAGGGGTTCGAGCAGTACTTC. Full variable domain (remainder filled in from reference TRBV28 and TRBJ2-7): DVKVTQSSRYLVKRTGEKVFLECVQDMDHENMFWYRQDPGLGLRLIYFSYDVKMKEKGDIPEGYSVSREKKERFSLILESASTNQTSMYLCASSLGQGFEQYFGPGTRLTVT.

V and J are TRBV11-2 and TRBJ2-1, with D tentatively TRBD2 (6 bases). The germline V gene encodes CDR1 SGHAT and CDR2 FQNNGV. The CDR3 is made up of 14 amino acids. Trimming shortened V by 3 bases and J by 2 bases, and 8 bases separated the two germline ends. This CDR3 is CASSFGTAYNEQFF. The CDR3, as DNA: TGTGCCAGCAGCTTTGGGACTGCCTACAATGAGCAGTTCTTC.

The CDR3 region has the DNA TGTGCCAGCGGCCCCCCTAGCGGACTTACCTACGAGCAGTACTTC. Protein: CASGPPSGLTYEQYF. The rearrangement links TRBV6-5 to TRBJ2-7, with TRBD2 matching 7 bases. The CDR3 length is 15 residues. Germline-derived CDR1 and CDR2 are MNHEY and SVGAGI. Losses at the gene ends were 8 bases for V and 2 bases for J; bases not matched to a gene: 12.

The V and J genes are TRBV5-1 and TRBJ2-1; TRBD2 is a possible D gene (6 bases). Between the trimmed V and J ends, which lost 0 bases and 8 bases, there was a span of 21 bases. This CDR3 is 17 amino acids long. CDR1 is SGHRS, CDR2 YFSETQ, per germline. The DNA for the CDR3 is TGCGCCAGCAGCTTGGCCTTTGGCACCCCCTGGGGGGATGAGCAGTTCTTC. It specifies CASSLAFGTPWGDEQFF.

V usage is TRBV7-8 and J usage is TRBJ2-1; D perhaps matches TRBD2 (6 bases). The CDR3 contains 13 residues. CDR1 is SGHVS, CDR2 FQNEAQ, per germline. Trimming removed 5 bases at V and 14 bases at J, with 19 bases between. CDR3 coding DNA: TGTGCCAGCAGCCCGCCTCAGCGGCCGGGGGAGTTCTTC. Protein product: CASSPPQRPGEFF.

The chain has TRBV5-1 and TRBJ2-7; no clear D. CDR1 is SGHRS, CDR2 YFSETQ, per germline. The CDR3 is 15 residues long. V lost 1 base, J lost 4 bases, and 15 bases lay in between. CDR3 sequence: CASSLFGSLIYEQYF. DNA for the CDR3: TGCGCCAGCAGCTTGTTTGGCAGCTTGATATACGAGCAGTACTTC.

The J gene is TRBJ1-1, the V gene TRBV18; no reliable D call. Germline V gene lookup returns CDR1 KGHSH and CDR2 LQKENI. The CDR3 has 12 residues. Trimming took off 5 bases at V and 1 base at J, with 5 bases between the two ends. The CDR3 reads CASSLGNTEAFF. The CDR3 nucleotides read TGTGCCAGCTCATTGGGGAACACTGAAGCTTTCTTT.

The chain employs TRBV18 and TRBJ1-2; 7 nucleotides agree with TRBD1. CDR3 length: 15 amino acids. The V gene's germline CDR1 is KGHSH and CDR2 LQKENI. Trimming cost V 2 bases and J 8 bases; bases outside gene matches: 11. This CDR3 reads CASSPTGAQGRGYTF. The CDR3 region has the DNA TGTGCCAGCTCACCAACAGGGGCCCAGGGTAGGGGCTACACCTTC.

The V gene is TRBV4-3, the J gene TRBJ2-1; no firm D call. The germline V gene has CDR1 LGHNA and CDR2 YSLEER. The CDR3 is made up of 13 amino acids. The ends were cut back, 4 bases at V and 6 bases at J, with 10 bases in the middle. The CDR3 DNA reads TGCGCCAGCAGCCTAGAAGACTCCAATGAGCAGTTCTTC. Translating it yields CASSLEDSNEQFF.

V is TRBV4-1 and J is TRBJ1-4; the D is unclear. The CDR3 is 18 residues long. Trimming took off 0 bases at V and 8 bases at J, with 22 bases between the two ends. CDR1 MGHRA and CDR2 YSYEKL come from the germline V gene. The CDR3 here is CASSQDLGRPRGREKLFF. CDR3 coding DNA: TGCGCCAGCAGCCAAGATTTAGGCCGACCGCGGGGAAGGGAAAAACTGTTTTTT.

The rearrangement links TRBV6-1 to TRBJ1-5, with a possible D match to TRBD1 (6 bases). This CDR3 spans 15 amino acids. Germline lookup yields CDR1 MNHNS and CDR2 SASEGT. The V and J ends lost 7 bases and 2 bases respectively, with 15 bases between them. The CDR3 DNA follows: TGTGCCAGCACGACGGGTAGGGGGGGCAATCAGCCCCAGCATTTT. It yields the protein CASTTGRGGNQPQHF.

The CDR3 region has the DNA TGCGCCAGCAGCTACTTGGGACTAGCGGGAGTAAAGGGCACCGGGGAGCTGTTTTTT. The encoded protein is CASSYLGLAGVKGTGELFF. V and J are TRBV4-1 and TRBJ2-2, with 14 bases aligning to TRBD2. The junction had 12 bases not matched to a gene; V was cut back by 5 bases and J by 4 bases. CDR3 length: 19 amino acids. Germline lookup yields CDR1 MGHRA and CDR2 YSYEKL.

The chain has TRBV19 and TRBJ2-1; 11 bases align to TRBD2. Germline values: CDR1 LNHDA, CDR2 SQIVND (reference sequence). The V segment lost 11 bases and the J segment 0 bases; nucleotides outside the gene matches: 12. This CDR3 region has 17 residues. The CDR3 here is CAASSIGTSGSYNEQFF. Here the CDR3 DNA reads TGTGCCGCCAGTAGTATAGGGACTAGCGGCTCCTACAATGAGCAGTTCTTC.

The gene calls are TRBV30 and TRBJ2-1; D perhaps matches TRBD2 (7 bases). Trimming took off 8 bases at V and 7 bases at J, with 24 bases between the two ends. The germline gives CDR1 GTSNPN, CDR2 SVGIG (reference sequence). The CDR3 loop spans 15 amino acids. This CDR3 reads CAARGSGAGRNEQFF. CDR3 DNA: TGTGCCGCTAGGGGGAGCGGGGCGGGGAGGAATGAGCAGTTCTTC.

A single count supports this clone. This sequence joins TRBV7-2 and TRBJ2-1; D is ambiguous. The CDR3 covers 13 residues. V gave up 0 bases and J gave up 6 bases, with 6 bases separating them. CDR1 SGHTA and CDR2 FQGNSA come from the germline V gene. CDR3 sequence (DNA): TGTGCCAGCAGCTTAGCCGAGGTCAATGAGCAGTTCTTC. Its protein product is CASSLAEVNEQFF.